The source of this T cell receptor (beta chain) is a study of regulatory T cells in long-lasting Graves disease. Sequencing libraries for TCR beta were prepared with iRepertoire HTBI primers and Arm-PCR of CDR3 regions. TCRdb re-called the multiplex PCR reads with MiXCR, one entry per CDR3 protein. The repertoire holds a few hundred thousand distinct CDR3 sequences, with roughly 21% as singletons. The CDR3 is 13 amino acids. Germline values: CDR1 SGHRS, CDR2 YFSETQ. V was pared by 5 bases and J by 4 bases, with 4 bases of the junction left unmatched. Time point: persistent/refractory GD, antithyroid drugs over 5 years with positive TRAb. There was RNA extracted from PBMCs, and the TCR library was made from it. Per American Thyroid Association guidelines, Graves' disease was diagnosed. This clonotype has at least ten counts.

Sequenced material: peripheral blood mononuclear cells (PBMCs), taken when the disease was refractory, from a patient treated with antithyroid drugs. This TCR was recovered from a female donor with Graves disease. V gene TRBV5-1 combines with J gene TRBJ1-2; 8 bases agree with TRBD1. CDR3 region: CASRADRGYGYTF. CDR3 nucleotides: TGCGCCAGCAGAGCCGACAGGGGCTATGGCTACACCTTC.